Listed below are T cell receptor beta chains from one sample, sequenced in a study of HIV-infected children after antiretroviral therapy interruption. One entry per CDR3 protein results from TCRdb running MiXCR on the 3' RACE reads. The top ten hold approximately 0.7% of the sample, which has under 50,000 distinct CDR3 sequences, roughly 4.5% seen once. This material consisted of CD45RA+ CD4+ T cells from PBMCs, pooled from several time points, taken from a donor given antiretroviral therapy, either interrupted or continuous. These receptor sequences come from a pool of human donors with HIV. Each CDR3 is given with its conserved first and last residue. The D gene is left open where the match is weak. Size tells how often a clone was seen (once, few, many) or the class of an expanded clone, and some rows leave it out.

j_gene: TRBJ2-5; abundance: many; d_gene: TRBD1; v_gene: TRBV11-2; CDR3aa: CASSLGDRGPKVTETQYF; CDR3nt: TGTGCCAGCAGCTTAGGGGACAGGGGGCCCAAGGTTACAGAGACCCAGTACTTC
j_gene: TRBJ1-4; abundance: many; d_gene: .; v_gene: TRBV29-1; CDR3aa: CSVEGRANEKLFF; CDR3nt: TGCAGCGTTGAGGGCAGGGCTAATGAAAAACTGTTTTTT
j_gene: TRBJ1-2; abundance: many; d_gene: .; v_gene: TRBV6-2/TRBV6-3; CDR3aa: CASSYSSRVYGYTF; CDR3nt: TGTGCCAGCAGTTACTCTTCCAGAGTCTATGGCTACACCTTC
j_gene: TRBJ2-5; abundance: many; d_gene: TRBD2; v_gene: TRBV2; CDR3aa: CASSFLGTAGGETQYF; CDR3nt: TGTGCCAGCAGTTTCCTCGGGACTGCCGGGGGGGAGACCCAGTACTTC
j_gene: TRBJ2-1; abundance: many; d_gene: TRBD2; v_gene: TRBV20-1; CDR3aa: CSARDKLAVTSYNEQFF; CDR3nt: TGCAGTGCTAGAGATAAACTAGCGGTGACCTCCTACAATGAGCAGTTCTTC
j_gene: TRBJ1-2; abundance: .; d_gene: .; v_gene: TRBV11-2; CDR3aa: CASSLGISTGTPGTANYGYTF; CDR3nt: TGTGCCAGCAGCTTAGGAATCTCCACCGGGACACCTGGGACGGCTAACTATGGCTACACCTTC
j_gene: TRBJ1-1; abundance: many; d_gene: .; v_gene: TRBV7-3; CDR3aa: CASSLTSVGFTEAFF; CDR3nt: TGTGCCAGCAGCTTAACAAGTGTCGGCTTCACTGAAGCTTTCTTT
j_gene: TRBJ2-1; abundance: many; d_gene: .; v_gene: TRBV24-1; CDR3aa: CATSDLSNSNNEQFF; CDR3nt: TGTGCCACCAGTGATTTGAGCAATAGTAACAATGAGCAGTTCTTC
j_gene: TRBJ2-5; abundance: few; d_gene: .; v_gene: TRBV29-1; CDR3aa: CSHIAETQYF; CDR3nt: TGCAGCCACATAGCAGAGACCCAGTACTTC
j_gene: TRBJ1-1; abundance: few; d_gene: .; v_gene: TRBV20-1; CDR3aa: CSARPPGRTEAFF; CDR3nt: TGCAGTGCTCGGCCCCCCGGACGCACTGAAGCTTTCTTT
j_gene: TRBJ2-2; abundance: many; d_gene: .; v_gene: TRBV5-1; CDR3aa: CASSLEPSGELFF; CDR3nt: TGCGCCAGCAGCTTGGAGCCGTCCGGGGAGCTGTTTTTT
j_gene: TRBJ1-5; abundance: many; d_gene: .; v_gene: TRBV19; CDR3aa: CASSNPFFNQPQHF; CDR3nt: TGTGCCAGTAGTAATCCCTTTTTTAATCAGCCCCAGCATTTT
j_gene: TRBJ1-1; abundance: .; d_gene: .; v_gene: TRBV18; CDR3aa: CASSPPGGTGTEAFF; CDR3nt: TGTGCCAGCTCACCCCCTGGGGGGACGGGCACTGAAGCTTTCTTT
j_gene: TRBJ1-2; abundance: many; d_gene: .; v_gene: TRBV9; CDR3aa: CASSVDHSNYGYTF; CDR3nt: TGTGCCAGCAGCGTAGATCACTCGAACTATGGCTACACCTTC
j_gene: TRBJ2-1; abundance: many; d_gene: TRBD1; v_gene: TRBV12-3/TRBV12-4; CDR3aa: CASSRSGTGDEQFF; CDR3nt: TGTGCCAGCAGTCGATCTGGGACAGGCGATGAGCAGTTCTTC
j_gene: TRBJ1-2; abundance: many; d_gene: .; v_gene: TRBV12-3/TRBV12-4; CDR3aa: CASRRERDYGYTF; CDR3nt: TGTGCCAGCCGAAGAGAGAGGGACTATGGCTACACCTTC
j_gene: TRBJ1-2; abundance: many; d_gene: .; v_gene: TRBV7-2; CDR3aa: CASRAGVGYGYTF; CDR3nt: TGTGCCAGCAGGGCGGGGGTAGGATACGGCTACACCTTC
j_gene: TRBJ1-1; abundance: few; d_gene: TRBD1; v_gene: TRBV7-8; CDR3aa: CASSLTGATEAFF; CDR3nt: TGTGCCAGCAGCCTTACAGGGGCAACTGAAGCTTTCTTT
j_gene: TRBJ2-2; abundance: .; d_gene: .; v_gene: TRBV3-1; CDR3aa: CATGSTGELFF; CDR3nt: TGTGCCACCGGGAGCACCGGGGAGCTGTTTTTT
j_gene: TRBJ2-2; abundance: few; d_gene: .; v_gene: TRBV12-3/TRBV12-4; CDR3aa: CASSLSLPGELFF; CDR3nt: TGTGCCAGCAGTTTATCTCTCCCCGGGGAGCTGTTTTTT
j_gene: TRBJ2-7; abundance: many; d_gene: TRBD1; v_gene: TRBV5-1; CDR3aa: CASSLGRQGSYEQYF; CDR3nt: TGCGCCAGCAGCTTGGGACGACAGGGGTCCTACGAGCAGTACTTC
j_gene: TRBJ1-2; abundance: many; d_gene: .; v_gene: TRBV6-1; CDR3aa: CASSEFSIGYGYTF; CDR3nt: TGTGCCAGCAGTGAATTCTCTATCGGCTATGGCTACACCTTC
j_gene: TRBJ1-1; abundance: many; d_gene: .; v_gene: TRBV24-1; CDR3aa: CATKMNENTEAFF; CDR3nt: TGTGCCACCAAAATGAATGAGAACACTGAAGCTTTCTTT
j_gene: TRBJ1-2; abundance: many; d_gene: .; v_gene: TRBV11-3; CDR3aa: CASSLDQREGTYGYTF; CDR3nt: TGTGCCAGCAGCTTAGATCAGAGGGAAGGGACCTATGGCTACACCTTC
j_gene: TRBJ2-1; abundance: few; d_gene: .; v_gene: TRBV5-1; CDR3aa: CASSQHPAGSNTEQFF; CDR3nt: TGCGCCAGCAGCCAACACCCCGCAGGGAGTAATACTGAGCAGTTCTTC
j_gene: TRBJ1-2; abundance: many; d_gene: TRBD1; v_gene: TRBV7-3; CDR3aa: CASSPGGDNYGYTF; CDR3nt: TGTGCCAGCAGCCCAGGGGGCGATAACTATGGCTACACCTTC
j_gene: TRBJ1-6; abundance: many; d_gene: .; v_gene: TRBV27; CDR3aa: CASSYWNSPLHF; CDR3nt: TGTGCCAGCAGTTACTGGAATTCACCCCTCCACTTT
j_gene: TRBJ1-5; abundance: many; d_gene: .; v_gene: TRBV20-1; CDR3aa: CSARDWGAGNQPQHF; CDR3nt: TGCAGTGCTAGAGATTGGGGGGCAGGCAATCAGCCCCAGCATTTT
j_gene: TRBJ2-1; abundance: many; d_gene: .; v_gene: TRBV2; CDR3aa: CASSSLPNANEQFF; CDR3nt: TGTGCCAGCAGCTCCCTTCCGAACGCCAATGAGCAGTTCTTC
j_gene: TRBJ1-1; abundance: many; d_gene: .; v_gene: TRBV10-3; CDR3aa: CATGVSVGRGENTEAFF; CDR3nt: TGTGCCACAGGAGTTTCGGTGGGGAGGGGGGAGAACACTGAAGCTTTCTTT
j_gene: TRBJ1-5; abundance: few; d_gene: .; v_gene: TRBV2; CDR3aa: CASSAGAPNQPQHF; CDR3nt: TGTGCCAGCAGTGCGGGGGCGCCCAATCAGCCCCAGCATTTT
j_gene: TRBJ1-1; abundance: .; d_gene: .; v_gene: TRBV12-3/TRBV12-4; CDR3aa: CATKEPNTEAFF; CDR3nt: TGTGCCACCAAGGAGCCGAACACTGAAGCTTTCTTT
j_gene: TRBJ2-7; abundance: many; d_gene: .; v_gene: TRBV12-3/TRBV12-4; CDR3aa: CASSQQHTSSYEQYF; CDR3nt: TGTGCCAGCAGTCAGCAACATACGAGCTCCTACGAGCAGTACTTC
j_gene: TRBJ2-1; abundance: many; d_gene: .; v_gene: TRBV14; CDR3aa: CASGGYNEQFF; CDR3nt: TGTGCCAGCGGGGGGTACAATGAGCAGTTCTTC
j_gene: TRBJ1-2; abundance: few; d_gene: .; v_gene: TRBV2; CDR3aa: CASMEHSGNGYTF; CDR3nt: TGTGCCAGCATGGAACATTCAGGGAATGGCTACACCTTC
j_gene: TRBJ1-1; abundance: many; d_gene: .; v_gene: TRBV20-1; CDR3aa: CSARVQGHPNTEAFF; CDR3nt: TGCAGTGCTAGAGTGCAGGGACACCCGAACACTGAAGCTTTCTTT
j_gene: TRBJ1-1; abundance: many; d_gene: .; v_gene: TRBV29-1; CDR3aa: CSVVQGDTEAFF; CDR3nt: TGCAGCGTTGTCCAGGGTGACACTGAAGCTTTCTTT
j_gene: TRBJ2-7; abundance: .; d_gene: TRBD1; v_gene: TRBV2; CDR3aa: CASSQGAYEQYF; CDR3nt: TGTGCCAGCAGTCAGGGGGCCTACGAGCAGTACTTC
j_gene: TRBJ2-6; abundance: many; d_gene: .; v_gene: TRBV27; CDR3aa: CASSLMGGPSGANVLTF; CDR3nt: TGTGCCAGCAGTTTAATGGGGGGCCCCTCTGGGGCCAACGTCCTGACTTTC
j_gene: TRBJ2-3; abundance: .; d_gene: .; v_gene: TRBV4-2; CDR3aa: CASSLSTGGTDTQYF; CDR3nt: TGTGCCAGCAGCCTTTCAACCGGGGGCACAGATACGCAGTATTTT
j_gene: TRBJ2-7; abundance: many; d_gene: .; v_gene: TRBV7-2; CDR3aa: CASSSPPGTASYEQYF; CDR3nt: TGTGCCAGCAGCTCGCCTCCCGGGACGGCCTCCTACGAGCAGTACTTC
j_gene: TRBJ2-7; abundance: many; d_gene: TRBD1; v_gene: TRBV30; CDR3aa: CAWRVPGQGAYEQYF; CDR3nt: TGTGCCTGGAGGGTACCGGGACAGGGGGCCTACGAGCAGTACTTC
j_gene: TRBJ2-3; abundance: many; d_gene: .; v_gene: TRBV9; CDR3aa: CASSVGRGSTDTQYF; CDR3nt: TGTGCCAGCAGCGTAGGGCGGGGCTCCACAGATACGCAGTATTTT
j_gene: TRBJ2-3; abundance: medium-sized; d_gene: .; v_gene: TRBV15; CDR3aa: CATSRDRTGDTDTQYF; CDR3nt: TGTGCCACCAGCAGAGATAGGACGGGAGACACAGATACGCAGTATTTT
j_gene: TRBJ1-4; abundance: many; d_gene: .; v_gene: TRBV6-1; CDR3aa: CASSDTSWEPNEKLFF; CDR3nt: TGTGCCAGCAGTGACACCAGTTGGGAGCCTAATGAAAAACTGTTTTTT
j_gene: TRBJ2-1; abundance: many; d_gene: .; v_gene: TRBV4-1; CDR3aa: CASSLPFGEQFF; CDR3nt: TGCGCCAGCAGCCTCCCTTTCGGTGAGCAGTTCTTC
j_gene: TRBJ1-1; abundance: .; d_gene: .; v_gene: TRBV5-1; CDR3aa: CASSVSMNTEAFF; CDR3nt: TGCGCCAGCAGTGTGAGCATGAACACTGAAGCTTTCTTT
j_gene: TRBJ1-2; abundance: many; d_gene: .; v_gene: TRBV10-1; CDR3aa: CATRTGSYGYTF; CDR3nt: TGCGCCACCAGAACAGGCTCATATGGCTACACCTTC
j_gene: TRBJ2-1; abundance: many; d_gene: .; v_gene: TRBV7-2; CDR3aa: CASSRRNNEQFF; CDR3nt: TGTGCCAGCAGCCGCAGGAACAATGAGCAGTTCTTC
j_gene: TRBJ2-2; abundance: many; d_gene: TRBD1; v_gene: TRBV3-1; CDR3aa: CASTSGTGSLGELFF; CDR3nt: TGTGCCAGCACCTCCGGGACAGGGAGTTTGGGGGAGCTGTTTTTT
j_gene: TRBJ1-1; abundance: many; d_gene: .; v_gene: TRBV11-2; CDR3aa: CASSLVGGNTEAFF; CDR3nt: TGTGCCAGCAGCTTAGTAGGGGGGAACACTGAAGCTTTCTTT
j_gene: TRBJ2-6; abundance: .; d_gene: TRBD1; v_gene: TRBV6-4; CDR3aa: CASSDPGTGLWGQGADSGANVLTF; CDR3nt: TGTGCCAGCAGTGACCCCGGGACAGGCTTGTGGGGACAGGGGGCTGACTCTGGGGCCAACGTCCTGACTTTC
j_gene: TRBJ1-2; abundance: many; d_gene: .; v_gene: TRBV29-1; CDR3aa: CSVSVTAYGYTF; CDR3nt: TGCAGCGTTTCGGTGACAGCCTATGGCTACACCTTC
j_gene: TRBJ2-7; abundance: many; d_gene: .; v_gene: TRBV6-4; CDR3aa: CATTEQGQSYEQYF; CDR3nt: TGTGCCACCACCGAGCAGGGACAAAGCTACGAGCAGTACTTC
j_gene: TRBJ2-7; abundance: .; d_gene: .; v_gene: TRBV24-1; CDR3aa: CATNSRQGAYEQYF; CDR3nt: TGTGCCACCAACTCCAGGCAGGGAGCCTACGAGCAGTACTTC